This T cell receptor beta chain was profiled in a study of T and B cells in COVID-19 patients. This clonotype rates as medium-sized. Blood genomic DNA input for TRB amplification was roughly 250-550 ng. Germline-derived CDR1 and CDR2 are LNHNV and YYDKDF (reference sequence). V was trimmed by 3 bases and J by 8 bases, leaving 6 bases between them. The CDR3 has 11 amino acids. Multiplex PCR with BIOMED2 TRB-A/B primer pools amplified TRB rearrangements. TCRdb reprocessed the multiplex PCR reads via MiXCR and lists one record per CDR3 protein. The sample carries over 10,000 distinct CDR3 sequences, around 25% recorded once.

The chain couples TRBV15 to TRBJ2-3; D call uncertain. This clonotype was sampled from a human donor who had recovered from COVID-19. Sequences were obtained from blood. The DNA of the CDR3 is TGTGCCACCAGCAGTCTCGGTACGCAGTATTTT. Its protein is CATSSLGTQYF.